This is a list of T cell receptor beta chains from one sample in a study of a mutant IDH1 vaccine in newly diagnosed glioma. Which antigens these TCRs recognize remains unknown. Profiling relied on immunoSEQ multiplex PCR, and the TCRdb table lists in-frame clones only, not all of them. The table records over 95,000 clones, under 90% of them present only once. The specimen comprised PBMCs, sampled from a glioma patient whose treatment included an IDH1 peptide vaccine. The source of these receptors is a woman aged 45-65 years with glioma. Both conserved end residues are part of each CDR3. Each record gives: D gene, J gene, clone size, V gene, CDR3 DNA, CDR3 protein. D genes are given only for firm matches. Clone size is stated in some rows and not others, as once, few, many or a class when expanded.

.	TRBJ1-1	.	TRBV15	TGTGCCACCAGCAGGGAAGGGGACACTGAAGCTTTCTTT	CATSREGDTEAFF
.	TRBJ1-6	.	TRBV30	TGTGCCTGGAGAGCTCCGGCCAGGGCTAATTCACCCCTCCACTTT	CAWRAPARANSPLHF
TRBD2	TRBJ2-1	.	TRBV6-1	TGTGCCAGCAGTGGGACTAGCGGGAGGACCCCCCCCTACAATGAGCAGTTCTTC	CASSGTSGRTPPYNEQFF
TRBD1	TRBJ2-5	once	TRBV5-1	TGCGCCAGCAGCTCTCCGGGACAGCAAGAGACCCAGTACTTC	CASSSPGQQETQYF
TRBD1	TRBJ1-5	.	TRBV6-1	TGTGCCAGCAGTGTCCGGACAGGGGACAATCAGCCCCAGCATTTT	CASSVRTGDNQPQHF
TRBD2	TRBJ2-1	.	TRBV9	TGTGCCAGCAGCGTATCGGGAGGGGGCAATGAGCAGTTCTTC	CASSVSGGGNEQFF
.	TRBJ2-7	.	TRBV6-1	TGTGCCAGCAGGAGAGCTTACGAGCAGTACTTC	CASRRAYEQYF
.	TRBJ2-5	.	TRBV5-1	TGCGCCAGCAGCTTAATTACGGGATCCGAAGAGACCCAGTACTTC	CASSLITGSEETQYF
.	TRBJ2-7	.	TRBV5-1	TGCGCCAGCAGCGGCCTTGGACGGGTCAGCTCCTACGAGCAGTACTTC	CASSGLGRVSSYEQYF
.	TRBJ1-3	.	TRBV15	TGTGCCACCAGACAGCGCTCTGGAAACACCATATATTTT	CATRQRSGNTIYF
.	TRBJ2-7	.	TRBV10-1	TGCGCCAGCAGAGGGGGGGCGGGAGCAGGCGAGCAGTACTTC	CASRGGAGAGEQYF
TRBD2	TRBJ2-5	.	TRBV2	TGTGCCATCCCGGGACTAGGGTCAGAGACCCAGTACTTC	CAIPGLGSETQYF
.	TRBJ1-2	.	TRBV5-1	TGCGCCAGCACCCTGGAGGCAGCGGCGGGCGGCTACACCTTC	CASTLEAAAGGYTF
.	TRBJ1-3	.	TRBV5-1	TGCGCCAGCAGCTACTCTGGAAACACCATATATTTT	CASSYSGNTIYF
TRBD2	TRBJ2-5	.	TRBV29-1	TGCAGCGTTGAAAGGTTAGCGGGAGTCTTATCGACCCAGTACTTC	CSVERLAGVLSTQYF
TRBD2	TRBJ2-1	.	TRBV7-3	TGTGCCAGCAGCTTGGAGCCCCCGGGACTAGGAATTCAAGAGCAGTTCTTC	CASSLEPPGLGIQEQFF
TRBD1	TRBJ2-7	.	TRBV19	TGTGCCAGTAGTATTCGGGGACAGTCCTACTACGAGCAGTACTTC	CASSIRGQSYYEQYF
TRBD1	TRBJ1-6	.	TRBV7-9	TGTGCCAGCAGTTTAGACAGGGGGAGCTCCTATAATTCACCCCTCCACTTT	CASSLDRGSSYNSPLHF
TRBD2	TRBJ2-1	.	TRBV7-3	TGTGCCAGCAGCTTAACACTAGCGGGAGGGGATGAGCAGTTCTTC	CASSLTLAGGDEQFF
TRBD2	TRBJ2-1	few	TRBV5-8	TGTGCCAGCAGCTTGGTTCTAGCGGGAGTCAATGAGCAGTTCTTC	CASSLVLAGVNEQFF
TRBD1	TRBJ2-1	few	TRBV5-7	TGTGCCAGCAGCTTGGGGGGACAGAGCTACAATGAGCAGTTCTTC	CASSLGGQSYNEQFF
TRBD2	TRBJ2-7	many	TRBV27	TGTGCCAGCAGTTTTGGGACTAGTGCCGAGCAGTACTTC	CASSFGTSAEQYF
TRBD1	TRBJ1-3	.	TRBV5-1	TGCGCCAGCAGCTCGACCAGGGGGAGTGGAAACACCATATATTTT	CASSSTRGSGNTIYF
.	TRBJ1-1	.	TRBV7-9	TGTGCCAGCAGCGCCAGCCAGCTCGTAGCTTTCTTT	CASSASQLVAFF
.	TRBJ2-4	.	TRBV5-1	TGCGCCAGCAGCTTGGTCCGTGGGGGCTCGGCCAAAAACATTCAGTACTTC	CASSLVRGGSAKNIQYF
.	TRBJ1-5	.	TRBV29-1	TGCAGCGTTGAAACGCCAGGGATATTGCCCCAGCATTTT	CSVETPGILPQHF
.	TRBJ2-2	.	TRBV5-1	TGCGCCAGCAGCCTTGCGGTGGGCGGGGAGCTGTTTTTT	CASSLAVGGELFF
.	TRBJ2-7	.	TRBV4-1	TGCGCCAGCAGCCAGAAGGGTCCCTACGAGCAGTACTTC	CASSQKGPYEQYF
.	TRBJ2-1	.	TRBV27	TGTGCCAGCTACCGAAACAATGAGCAGTTCTTC	CASYRNNEQFF
.	TRBJ1-5	few	TRBV5-4	TGTGCCAGCAGCTTGGCAGGGAATCAGCCCCAGCATTTT	CASSLAGNQPQHF
.	TRBJ1-1	.	TRBV30	TGTGCCTGGAGTGTACAGGCAGGCGGAGCTTTCTTT	CAWSVQAGGAFF
TRBD2	TRBJ2-7	.	TRBV10-3	TGTGCCATCAGCCGCACAGGGAGTAGCGGGAACCCCGGGTCCTACGAGCAGTACTTC	CAISRTGSSGNPGSYEQYF
TRBD1	TRBJ1-5	.	TRBV7-9	TGTGCCAGCAGCCCGACAGGGGTTGGTCAGCCCCAGCATTTT	CASSPTGVGQPQHF
TRBD2	TRBJ2-5	.	TRBV7-3	TGTGCCAGCAGCCCTAACCGGGAGGGCCTAGAGACCCAGTACTTC	CASSPNREGLETQYF
.	TRBJ1-5	.	TRBV10-1	TGCGCCAGCAGCAGGGGCCCATATCAGCCCCAGCATTTT	CASSRGPYQPQHF
TRBD1	TRBJ2-1	.	TRBV30	TGTGCCTGGGACAGGGGTTCCTACAATGAGCAGTTCTTC	CAWDRGSYNEQFF
.	TRBJ1-1	.	TRBV10-1	TGCGCCAGCAGCCCTGAGGGGGGGTCTGAAGCTTTCTTT	CASSPEGGSEAFF
TRBD1	TRBJ1-1	.	TRBV5-1	TGCGCCAGCAGCTTGGGGGGACACAGGGGAGGTACTGAAGCTTTCTTT	CASSLGGHRGGTEAFF
.	TRBJ2-1	.	TRBV7-9	TGTGCCAGCAGCTATGGGACACACTACAATGAGCAGTTCTTC	CASSYGTHYNEQFF
TRBD2	TRBJ2-3	.	TRBV19	TGTGCCAGTAGTATTCGGCGGGAGCGGGACACAGATACGCAGTATTTT	CASSIRRERDTDTQYF
.	TRBJ1-5	.	TRBV30	TGTGCCTGGAGTGTCAGGGTTAGCAATCAGCCCCAGCATTTT	CAWSVRVSNQPQHF
.	TRBJ1-5	.	TRBV2	TGTGCCAGCAGTCCCGACGGGGGGTACAATCAGCCCCAGCATTTT	CASSPDGGYNQPQHF
TRBD1	TRBJ2-7	.	TRBV6-1	TGTGCCAGCAGTACCGGGGACAGTATCTTCTACGAGCAGTACTTC	CASSTGDSIFYEQYF
TRBD1	TRBJ1-2	.	TRBV27	TGTGCCAGCAGTGGGACAGCTTACTATGGCTACACCTTC	CASSGTAYYGYTF
.	TRBJ2-7	.	TRBV9	TGTGCCAGCAGCGTAGGTGGGACCGGCTACGAGCAGTACTTC	CASSVGGTGYEQYF
TRBD1	TRBJ1-1	.	TRBV7-3	TGTGCCAGCAGCCTTAAGTCAGGGGGCGATGCTTTCTTT	CASSLKSGGDAFF
.	TRBJ2-1	.	TRBV4-1	TGCGCCAGCAGCCAAGATGCACTTAATGAGCAGTTCTTC	CASSQDALNEQFF
TRBD1	TRBJ2-5	.	TRBV5-1	TGCGCCAGCAGCTTCCGGACAGGGTTAGCGGAGACCCAGTACTTC	CASSFRTGLAETQYF
TRBD1	TRBJ2-7	.	TRBV7-6	TGTGCCAGCAGCCCGAGTCGAGACAGGGTCCATTACGAGCAGTACTTC	CASSPSRDRVHYEQYF
TRBD1	TRBJ1-2	.	TRBV28	TGTGCCAGCAGTTTGGGTGGACAGGGGGCTGGCTATGGCTACACCTTC	CASSLGGQGAGYGYTF